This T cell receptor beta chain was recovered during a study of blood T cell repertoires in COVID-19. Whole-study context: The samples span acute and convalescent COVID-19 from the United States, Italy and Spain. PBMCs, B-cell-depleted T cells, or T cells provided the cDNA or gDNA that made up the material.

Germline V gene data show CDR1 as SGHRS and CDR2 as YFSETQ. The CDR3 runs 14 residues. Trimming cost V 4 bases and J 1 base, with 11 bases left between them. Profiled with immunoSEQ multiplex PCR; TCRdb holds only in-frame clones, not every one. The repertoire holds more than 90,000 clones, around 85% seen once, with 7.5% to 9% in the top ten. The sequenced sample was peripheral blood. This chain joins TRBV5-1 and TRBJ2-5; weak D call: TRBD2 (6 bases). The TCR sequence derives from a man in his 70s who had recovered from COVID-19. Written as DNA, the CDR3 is TGCGCCAGCAGCCGAGGACTACGCCAAGAGACCCAGTACTTC. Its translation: CASSRGLRQETQYF.